What follows are 11 T cell receptor beta chains derived from one specimen sequenced in a study of shared clonotypes between healthy human individuals. TCRdb's table, derived via immunoSEQ multiplex PCR, lists solely in-frame clones and lacks some. The sample consists of under 300,000 clones, 60% to 80% of them appearing once. The sample comprised memory CD4+ T cells sorted from blood. Described subset: CD45RA-negative fraction. The source of these receptors is a man under 40 in good health.

The chain is built from TRBV28 and TRBJ1-5, with 7 bases aligning to TRBD1. CDR3 length: 15 amino acids. J was trimmed by 7 bases and V by 6 bases; bases with no gene match: 12. CDR1 and CDR2 (germline): MDHEN, SYDVKM. The CDR3 coding sequence is TGTGCCAGCAGACCCCAGGGGGGGTCGGGACAGCCCCAGCATTTT. The encoded protein is CASRPQGGSGQPQHF.

The V gene is TRBV4-1, the J gene TRBJ2-2; no firm D call. This CDR3 region has 15 residues. CDR1 and CDR2 from the germline V gene are MGHRA and YSYEKL. V was cut by 1 base and J by 4 bases, with 10 bases left in between. The CDR3 region is CASSQVPDSTGELFF. CDR3 nucleotide sequence: TGCGCCAGCAGCCAAGTCCCGGATAGCACCGGGGAGCTGTTTTTT.

This chain connects TRBV7-9 to TRBJ2-7; TRBD2 is a possible D gene (6 bases). Germline CDR1 is SEHNR and CDR2 is FQNEAQ (reference sequence). This CDR3 has 15 amino acids. The ends were cut back, 4 bases at V and 1 base at J, with 14 bases in the middle. The DNA for the CDR3 is TGTGCCAGCAGCTATTCCTCGGGAGCGTCCTACGAGCAGTACTTC. Residues: CASSYSSGASYEQYF.

The chain carries TRBV7-2 and TRBJ2-1; the D gene is possibly TRBD2 (6 bases). The germline V and J ends were trimmed by 3 bases and 2 bases, with 11 bases remaining between them. In germline, CDR1 is SGHTA, CDR2 FQGNSA. The CDR3 has 15 amino acids. The chain's CDR3 is CASSFTGGTYNEQFF. The CDR3 bases are TGTGCCAGCAGCTTCACTGGCGGGACCTACAATGAGCAGTTCTTC.

V and J are TRBV2 and TRBJ2-3; D not certain. Germline CDR1 and CDR2: SNHLY and FYNNEI. The CDR3 has 10 residues. V lost 7 bases and J lost 7, with 6 bases in between. The chain's CDR3 is CASTANTQYF. CDR3 bases: TGTGCCAGCACTGCAAATACGCAGTATTTT.

CDR3 sequence: CASNPWEAYNEQFF. CDR3 nucleotide sequence: TGTGCCAGCAATCCCTGGGAGGCCTACAATGAGCAGTTCTTC. The chain links TRBV7-8 to TRBJ2-1; a weak D match, TRBD2 (6 bases). This CDR3 has 14 residues. CDR1 is SGHVS, CDR2 FQNEAQ, per germline. V was trimmed by 7 bases and J by 2 bases, leaving 12 bases between them.

Notes on this clone: The sample has other DNA sequences that encode this CDR3 too. The chain is built from TRBV11-2 and TRBJ1-1, with TRBD1 matching over 8 bases. The CDR3 sequence is 15 residues long. The J segment lost 4 bases and the V segment lost 1 base, leaving 5 bases of the junction unmatched. Germline-derived CDR1 and CDR2 are SGHAT and FQNNGV. The CDR3 sequence is CASSLALQGGTEAFF. CDR3 nucleotides: TGTGCCAGCAGCTTAGCTCTACAGGGGGGCACTGAAGCTTTCTTT.

The chain is built from TRBV5-4 and TRBJ1-4; 9 nucleotides align to TRBD1. Per germline, CDR1 SGHNT and CDR2 YYREEE (reference sequence). V was clipped by 4 bases and J by 8 bases; unmatched bases: 9. The length of the CDR3 is 15 residues. CDR3 amino acids: CASSPTGGRGEKLFF. The DNA of the CDR3 is TGTGCCAGCAGCCCGACAGGGGGACGGGGGGAAAAACTGTTTTTT.

The chain joins TRBV21-1 to TRBJ2-1. TRBV21-1 is a pseudogene. The length of the CDR3 is 12 residues. Here the CDR3 DNA reads TGTGCCAGTGTAATCAGAGACAATGAGCAGTTCTTC. Translation gives CASVIRDNEQFF.

CDR3 sequence reads: CASSQGLYEQYF. The DNA of the CDR3 is TGTGCCAGCTCACAGGGCCTCTACGAGCAGTACTTC. The V gene is TRBV18, the J gene TRBJ2-7, with no clear D. The CDR3 totals 12 residues. V was trimmed by 4 bases and J by 3 bases, leaving 7 bases between them. Germline V gene lookup returns CDR1 KGHSH and CDR2 LQKENI.

This clone was recorded once. The V call is TRBV11-2, the J call TRBJ2-7, with D possibly called TRBD1 or TRBD2 (5 bases each). In germline, CDR1 is SGHAT, CDR2 FQNNGV. This CDR3 is 15 amino acids long. Trimming pared 5 bases from V and 4 bases from J, leaving 18 bases between. This CDR3 reads CASSPQGGTGYEQYF. Here the CDR3 DNA reads TGTGCCAGCAGCCCTCAAGGTGGGACGGGTTACGAGCAGTACTTC.